This record concerns one T cell receptor (beta chain) sequence. These data originate in a study of PD-1 blockade in classical Hodgkin lymphoma. Relapse was seen in all patients after autologous stem cell transplantation, and brentuximab vedotin exposure was variable. Per the germline V gene, CDR1 is SEHNR and CDR2 is FQNEAQ (reference sequence). The germline V and J ends were trimmed by 1 base and 7 bases, with 7 bases remaining between them. The CDR3 sequence is 12 residues long. Libraries were prepared by immunoSEQ multiplex PCR; TCRdb keeps only in-frame clonotypes and omits some of them. The sample consists of approximately 79,000 clones, around nine tenths of them appearing once.

The receptor comes from a human donor with classical Hodgkin lymphoma. This specimen was peripheral blood mononuclear cells (PBMCs), taken before the second cycle of nivolumab. The chain links TRBV7-9 to TRBJ1-1; D not resolved. Here the CDR3 DNA reads TGTGCCAGCAGCTTAGAAGTCTTTGAAGCTTTCTTT. This gives the protein CASSLEVFEAFF.